The entry below describes one T cell receptor (beta chain). These data belong to a study of blood T cell repertoires in COVID-19. Study overall: Samples representing acute and convalescent COVID-19 were sourced from the United States, Italy and Spain. PBMCs, B-cell-depleted T cells, or T cells were the source of the cDNA or gDNA that made up the material.

Authors' data handling: Amplification of reference gene primers provided the estimated nucleated cell counts. Here immunoSEQ multiplex PCR was the method, and the copy in TCRdb shows in-frame clones only, minus some. V, J and clone size were drawn from that table, and D and trimming were deduced from the DNA. The table includes around 270,000 clones, roughly 84% detected once. From germline, CDR1 is SGHRS and CDR2 YFSETQ. V lost 3 bases, J lost 2 bases, and 17 bases lay in between. The CDR3 totals 16 residues. Seattle patients were enrolled while actively infected and followed longitudinally. Specimen: peripheral blood. The chain joins TRBV5-1 to TRBJ1-1; D possibly corresponds to TRBD1 (5 bases). The receptor was derived from a human donor with COVID-19, enrolled during active disease. The donor label of this sample is uncertain. CDR3 nucleotide sequence: TGCGCCAGCAGCTACCTGGGGCAGTCGTTTAACACTGAAGCTTTCTTT. Translated: CASSYLGQSFNTEAFF.